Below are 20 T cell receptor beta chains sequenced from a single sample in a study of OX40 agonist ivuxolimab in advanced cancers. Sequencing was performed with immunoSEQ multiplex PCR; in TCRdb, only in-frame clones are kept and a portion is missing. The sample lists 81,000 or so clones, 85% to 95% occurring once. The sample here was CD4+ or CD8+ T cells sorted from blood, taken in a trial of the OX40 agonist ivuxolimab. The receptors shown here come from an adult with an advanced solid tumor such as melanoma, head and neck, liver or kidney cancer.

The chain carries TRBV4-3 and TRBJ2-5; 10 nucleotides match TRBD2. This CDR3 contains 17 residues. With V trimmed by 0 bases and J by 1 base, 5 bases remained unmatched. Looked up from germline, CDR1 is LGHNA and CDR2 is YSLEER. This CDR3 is CASSQEATSGFQETQYF. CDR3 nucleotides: TGCGCCAGCAGCCAAGAAGCGACTAGCGGGTTCCAAGAGACCCAGTACTTC.

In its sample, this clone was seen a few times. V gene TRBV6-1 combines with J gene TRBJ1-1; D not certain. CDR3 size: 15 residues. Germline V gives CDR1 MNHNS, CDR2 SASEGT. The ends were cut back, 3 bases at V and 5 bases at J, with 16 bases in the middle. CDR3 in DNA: TGTGCCAGCAGTGAGTTCCGAGAGGGAGGTACTGAAGCTTTCTTT. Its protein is CASSEFREGGTEAFF.

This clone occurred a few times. In nucleotides, the CDR3 is TGTGCCAGTAGGGCAAACATGAACACTGAAGCTTTCTTT. It translates to CASRANMNTEAFF. The chain recombines TRBV19 with TRBJ1-1; D unresolved. The CDR3 has 13 residues. V lost 6 bases, J lost 0 bases, and 8 bases lay in between. CDR1 and CDR2 from the germline V gene are LNHDA and SQIVND (reference sequence).

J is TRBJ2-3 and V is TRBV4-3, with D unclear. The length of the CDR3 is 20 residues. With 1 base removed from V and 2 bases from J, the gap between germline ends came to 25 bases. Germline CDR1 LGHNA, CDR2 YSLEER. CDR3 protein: CASSQGSGLDFHLDTDTQYF. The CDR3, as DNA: TGCGCCAGCAGCCAAGGTTCCGGGCTCGACTTCCATCTCGACACAGATACGCAGTATTTT.

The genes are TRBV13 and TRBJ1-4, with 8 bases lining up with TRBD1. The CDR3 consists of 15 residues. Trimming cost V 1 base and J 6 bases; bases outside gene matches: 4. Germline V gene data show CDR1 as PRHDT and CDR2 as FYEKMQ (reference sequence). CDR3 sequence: CASSLDQDRDEKLFF. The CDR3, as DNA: TGTGCCAGCAGCTTAGACCAGGACAGGGATGAAAAACTGTTTTTT.

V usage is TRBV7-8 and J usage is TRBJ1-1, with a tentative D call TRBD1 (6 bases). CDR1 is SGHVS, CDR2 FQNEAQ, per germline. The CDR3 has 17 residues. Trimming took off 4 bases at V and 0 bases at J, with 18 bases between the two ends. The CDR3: CASSYLGGARMNTEAFF. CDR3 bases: TGTGCCAGCAGCTACCTCGGGGGGGCCAGAATGAACACTGAAGCTTTCTTT.

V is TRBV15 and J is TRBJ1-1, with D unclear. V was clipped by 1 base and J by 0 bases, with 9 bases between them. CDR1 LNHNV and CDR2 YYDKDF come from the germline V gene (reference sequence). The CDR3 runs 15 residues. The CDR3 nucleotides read TGTGCCACCAGCAGAGTGGATAGCATGAACACTGAAGCTTTCTTT. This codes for CATSRVDSMNTEAFF.

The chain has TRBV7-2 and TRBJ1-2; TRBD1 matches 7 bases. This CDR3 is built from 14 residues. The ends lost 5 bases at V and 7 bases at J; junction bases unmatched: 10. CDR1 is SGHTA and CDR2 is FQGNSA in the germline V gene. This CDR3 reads CASSQGGSIGGYTF. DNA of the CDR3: TGTGCCAGCAGCCAGGGGGGATCAATCGGTGGCTACACCTTC.

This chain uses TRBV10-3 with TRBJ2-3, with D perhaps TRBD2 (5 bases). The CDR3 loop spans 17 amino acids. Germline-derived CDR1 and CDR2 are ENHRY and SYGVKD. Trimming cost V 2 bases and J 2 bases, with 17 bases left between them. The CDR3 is CAISERRSSSFTDTQYF. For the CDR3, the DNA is TGTGCCATCAGTGAGCGGAGGAGCTCCTCATTCACAGATACGCAGTATTTT.

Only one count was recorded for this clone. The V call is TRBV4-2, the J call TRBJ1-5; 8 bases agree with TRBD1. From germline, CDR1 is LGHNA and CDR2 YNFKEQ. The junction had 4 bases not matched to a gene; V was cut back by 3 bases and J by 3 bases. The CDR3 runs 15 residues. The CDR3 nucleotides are TGTGCCAGCAGCCACACACAGGGGGTCAATCAGCCCCAGCATTTT. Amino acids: CASSHTQGVNQPQHF.

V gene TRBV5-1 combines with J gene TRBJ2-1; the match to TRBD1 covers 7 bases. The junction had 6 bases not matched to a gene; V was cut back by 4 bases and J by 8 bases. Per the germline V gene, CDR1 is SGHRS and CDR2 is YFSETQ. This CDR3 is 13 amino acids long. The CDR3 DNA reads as TGCGCCAGCAGCACCTGGACAGGCGATGAGCAGTTCTTC. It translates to CASSTWTGDEQFF.

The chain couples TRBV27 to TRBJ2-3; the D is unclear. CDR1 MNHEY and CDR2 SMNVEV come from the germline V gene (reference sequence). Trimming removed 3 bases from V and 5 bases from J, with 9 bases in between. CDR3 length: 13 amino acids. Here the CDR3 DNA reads TGTGCCAGCAGTTTTAACACCAAAGATACGCAGTATTTT. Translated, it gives CASSFNTKDTQYF.

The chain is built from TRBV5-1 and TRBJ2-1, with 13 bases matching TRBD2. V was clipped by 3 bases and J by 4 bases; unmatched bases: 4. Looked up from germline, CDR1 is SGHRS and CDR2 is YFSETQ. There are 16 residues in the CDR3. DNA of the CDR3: TGCGCCAGCAGCTCAAAGGGACTAGCGGGATACAATGAGCAGTTCTTC. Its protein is CASSSKGLAGYNEQFF. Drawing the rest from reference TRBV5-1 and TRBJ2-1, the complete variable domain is KAGVTQTPRYLIKTRGQQVTLSCSPISGHRSVSWYQQTPGQGLQFLFEYFSETQRNKGNFPGRFSGRQFSNSRSEMNVSTLELGDSALYLCASSSKGLAGYNEQFFGPGTRLTVL.

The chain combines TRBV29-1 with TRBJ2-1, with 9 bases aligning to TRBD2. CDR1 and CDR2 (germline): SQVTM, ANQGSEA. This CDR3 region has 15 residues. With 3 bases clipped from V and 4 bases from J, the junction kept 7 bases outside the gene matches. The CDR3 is CSVDGLAGRYNEQFF. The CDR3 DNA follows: TGCAGCGTTGACGGGCTAGCGGGAAGGTACAATGAGCAGTTCTTC.

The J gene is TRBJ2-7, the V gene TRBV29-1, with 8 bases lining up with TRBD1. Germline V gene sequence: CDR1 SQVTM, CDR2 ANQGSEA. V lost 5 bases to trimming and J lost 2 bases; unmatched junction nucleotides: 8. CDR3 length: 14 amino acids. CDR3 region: CSVHRGDSPYEQYF. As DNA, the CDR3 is TGCAGCGTTCACAGGGGGGACAGTCCCTACGAGCAGTACTTC.

In nucleotides, the CDR3 is TGTGCCATCACTGGGAGGACTAGCGGGGGGCGGGATACGCAGTATTTT. The encoded protein is CAITGRTSGGRDTQYF. V gene TRBV10-3 combines with J gene TRBJ2-3; 14 nucleotides line up with TRBD2. This CDR3 has 16 residues. CDR1 and CDR2 (germline): ENHRY, SYGVKD. After removal of 7 bases from V and 6 bases from J, the junction contained 9 bases not matched to a gene.

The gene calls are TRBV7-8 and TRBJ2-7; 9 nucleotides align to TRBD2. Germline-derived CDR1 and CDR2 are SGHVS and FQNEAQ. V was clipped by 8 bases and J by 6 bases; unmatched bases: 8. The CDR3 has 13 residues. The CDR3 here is CASADMGLAEQYF. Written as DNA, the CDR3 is TGTGCCAGCGCGGATATGGGACTAGCCGAGCAGTACTTC.

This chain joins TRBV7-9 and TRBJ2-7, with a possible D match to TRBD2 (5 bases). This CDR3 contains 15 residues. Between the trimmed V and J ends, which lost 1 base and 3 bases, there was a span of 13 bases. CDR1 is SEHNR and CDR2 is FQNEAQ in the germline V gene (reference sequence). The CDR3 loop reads CASSLDLAWDYEQYF. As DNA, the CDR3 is TGTGCCAGCAGCTTAGATCTAGCCTGGGACTACGAGCAGTACTTC.

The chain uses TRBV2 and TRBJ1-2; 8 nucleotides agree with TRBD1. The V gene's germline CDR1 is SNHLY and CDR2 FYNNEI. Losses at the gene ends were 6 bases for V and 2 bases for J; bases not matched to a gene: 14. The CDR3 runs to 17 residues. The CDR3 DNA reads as TGTGCCAGCAGCCCGAGGGGTGGACAGGGAGTAAACTATGGCTACACCTTC. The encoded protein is CASSPRGGQGVNYGYTF.

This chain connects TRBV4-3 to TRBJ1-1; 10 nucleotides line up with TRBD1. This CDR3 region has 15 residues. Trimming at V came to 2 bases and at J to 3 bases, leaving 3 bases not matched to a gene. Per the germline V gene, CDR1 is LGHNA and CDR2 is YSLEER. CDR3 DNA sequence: TGCGCCAGCAGCCAACCTGGACAGGGGGACACTGAAGCTTTCTTT. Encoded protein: CASSQPGQGDTEAFF.